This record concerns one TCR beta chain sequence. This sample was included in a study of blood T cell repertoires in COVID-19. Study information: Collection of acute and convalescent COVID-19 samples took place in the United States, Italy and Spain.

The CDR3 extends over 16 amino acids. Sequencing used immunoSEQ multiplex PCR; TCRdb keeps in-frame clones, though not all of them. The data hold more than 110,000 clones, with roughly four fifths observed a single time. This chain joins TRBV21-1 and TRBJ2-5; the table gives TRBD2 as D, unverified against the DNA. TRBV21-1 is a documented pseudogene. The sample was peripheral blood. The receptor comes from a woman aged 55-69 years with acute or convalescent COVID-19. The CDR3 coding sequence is TGTGCCAGCAGCAAAAATCGTACGGGGGACCAAGAGACCCAGTACTTC. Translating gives CASSKNRTGDQETQYF.